This TCR beta chain was identified in a study of cytomegalovirus exposure and HLA in healthy donors. General observations from the study: It was reportedly the case that the classifier diagnosed cytomegalovirus status with high specificity and sensitivity. The dataset shows that most TCR sequences were rare, while some public TCRs occurred in many donors. The study put around 180 TCR beta chains on its list as cytomegalovirus-associated.

Details on this clone: Its matching antigen is unknown.

Unmatched junction bases numbered 11, after V lost 6 bases and J lost 6 bases. This CDR3 has 14 residues. Germline assignment: CDR1 MNHNS and CDR2 SASEGT. Generated by immunoSEQ multiplex PCR, the TCRdb table keeps only in-frame clones and is missing some. The repertoire holds 190,000 or so clones, 80% to 85% seen once, with 2.5% to 3% in the top ten. The chain couples TRBV6-1 to TRBJ2-7; 7 positions agree with TRBD1. Sample: PBMCs. The source is a woman in her late teens or twenties in good health and CMV-seropositive. CDR3 nucleotides: TGTGCCAGCAGCGAGGGGGCGACCCCCCGCGAGCAGTACTTC. Translating gives CASSEGATPREQYF.